These T cell receptor beta chains were read from a single sample in a study of regulatory T cells in long-lasting Graves disease. In TCRdb, the multiplex PCR reads were re-called with MiXCR into one record per CDR3 protein. The sample holds over 450,000 distinct CDR3 sequences; roughly 21% are singletons and the top ten take roughly 7.1%. Sequencing was performed on peripheral blood mononuclear cells (PBMCs), taken when the disease was refractory, from a patient treated with antithyroid drugs. The receptors come from a female donor with Graves disease. Each CDR3 is given with its conserved first and last residue. The order of the fields is CDR3 length, V gene, J gene, CDR3 protein.

length: 12; V: TRBV7-2; J: TRBJ1-1; CDR3: CASSLVGDRAFF
length: 15; V: TRBV7-6; J: TRBJ1-1; CDR3: CASSLVEDGNTEAFF
length: 14; V: TRBV5-1; J: TRBJ2-7; CDR3: CASSRGRGFYEQYF
length: 15; V: TRBV2; J: TRBJ2-2; CDR3: CVSSEKRGQGGELFF
length: 16; V: TRBV15; J: TRBJ2-5; CDR3: CATSRDIGQGQETQYF
length: 15; V: TRBV4-1; J: TRBJ2-2; CDR3: CASSRPGGVEGELFF
length: 14; V: TRBV7-2; J: TRBJ2-7; CDR3: CASSLGFPAYEQYF
length: 14; V: TRBV28; J: TRBJ2-7; CDR3: CASSGAGGGYEQYF
length: 12; V: TRBV30; J: TRBJ1-5; CDR3: CAWSPGNQPQHF
length: 14; V: TRBV28; J: TRBJ1-1; CDR3: CASSPGSRSTEAFF
length: 14; V: TRBV20-1; J: TRBJ2-1; CDR3: CSARRPAGADEQFF
length: 17; V: TRBV19; J: TRBJ2-7; CDR3: CASSMSSGRTAQYEQYF
length: 15; V: TRBV19; J: TRBJ2-2; CDR3: CASSTWTDLTGELFF
length: 13; V: TRBV12-3/TRBV12-4; J: TRBJ1-2; CDR3: CASSLGPTTGYTF
length: 17; V: TRBV7-9; J: TRBJ2-5; CDR3: CASSHYVGHGRGETQYF
length: 16; V: TRBV6-2/TRBV6-3; J: TRBJ1-3; CDR3: CASSAPGLGSGNTIYF
length: 12; V: TRBV30; J: TRBJ2-5; CDR3: CASKTSGWIQYF
length: 13; V: TRBV5-1; J: TRBJ1-1; CDR3: CASSFGDRAEAFF
length: 10; V: TRBV28; J: TRBJ1-5; CDR3: CAISRTTQHF
length: 13; V: TRBV4-2; J: TRBJ1-1; CDR3: CASRSGHNTEAFF
length: 15; V: TRBV12-3/TRBV12-4; J: TRBJ1-5; CDR3: CASSFGRRSNQPQHF